This T cell receptor beta chain was identified in a study of shared clonotypes between healthy human individuals. Findings and caveats of the study: Clonotype sharing levels among donors were expected to vary with sequencing depth.

Germline V gene data show CDR1 as SGHRS and CDR2 as YFSETQ. V lost 5 bases to trimming and J lost 5 bases, with 13 bases between them. There are 13 residues in the CDR3. As regards this clone: What it binds is not known.

The data were produced by immunoSEQ multiplex PCR, yet TCRdb's version contains in-frame clones alone and is incomplete. The table lists roughly 2 million clones, 85% to 95% of them singletons. V is TRBV5-1 and J is TRBJ2-5; D is ambiguous. The sequence was collected from a man aged 18-30 years in good health. Sequenced: naive CD4+ T cells sorted from blood. Noted subset: CD45RA+ positively selected. This chain's CDR3 is CASRGGPSETQYF. The DNA for the CDR3 is TGCGCCAGCAGAGGTGGGCCCTCCGAGACCCAGTACTTC.